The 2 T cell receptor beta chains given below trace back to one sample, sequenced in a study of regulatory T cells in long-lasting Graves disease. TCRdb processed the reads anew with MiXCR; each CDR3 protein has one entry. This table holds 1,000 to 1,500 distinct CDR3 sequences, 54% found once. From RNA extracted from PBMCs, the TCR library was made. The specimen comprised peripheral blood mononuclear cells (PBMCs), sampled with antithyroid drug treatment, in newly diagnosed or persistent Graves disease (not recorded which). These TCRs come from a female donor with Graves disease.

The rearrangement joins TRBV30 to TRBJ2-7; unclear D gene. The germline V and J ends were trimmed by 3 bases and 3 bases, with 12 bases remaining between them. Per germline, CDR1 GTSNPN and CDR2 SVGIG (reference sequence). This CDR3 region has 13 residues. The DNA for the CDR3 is TGTGCCTGGAGCGGGCAGGCCGGCTACGAGCAGTACTTC. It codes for CAWSGQAGYEQYF.

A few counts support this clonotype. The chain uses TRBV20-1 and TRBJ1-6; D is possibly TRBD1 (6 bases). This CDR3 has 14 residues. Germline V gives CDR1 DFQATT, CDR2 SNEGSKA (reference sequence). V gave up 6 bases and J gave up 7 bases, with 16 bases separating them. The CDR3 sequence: CSAPLQGGNSPLHF. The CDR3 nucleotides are TGCAGTGCCCCACTACAGGGCGGGAATTCACCCCTCCACTTT.